A selection of T cell receptor beta chains follows, all from one sample in a study of T cell repertoires in cytomegalovirus infection. One entry per CDR3 protein, called by TCRdb with MiXCR from the reads. The sample records about 360,000 distinct CDR3 sequences, roughly 18% being singletons. Sequencing was done on a sample of PBMCs. The receptors here all came from a human donor in good health (CMV status not recorded). Some clones in this sample may be carry-over from other donors' samples. Each CDR3 is given with its conserved first and last residue. Fields, in order: J gene, clone size, D gene, V gene, CDR3 DNA, CDR3 protein. A D gene is named only where the DNA matches it firmly. Clone size is not always given. Where it is, it says once, few, many or a class for expanded clones.

j_call: TRBJ1-5; clone_size: many; d_call: NA; v_call: TRBV19; cdr3_nt: TGTGCCAGTAGTATCCGCACTAGCAATCAGCCCCAGCATTTT; cdr3_aa: CASSIRTSNQPQHF
j_call: TRBJ1-3; clone_size: many; d_call: TRBD1; v_call: TRBV7-2; cdr3_nt: TGTGCCAGCAGCTCCTGGACAGGGAGAGGAAACACCATATATTTT; cdr3_aa: CASSSWTGRGNTIYF
j_call: TRBJ1-1; clone_size: many; d_call: NA; v_call: TRBV7-8; cdr3_nt: TGTGCCAGCAGCTTAGCGGCGGAGTATGAAGCTTTCTTT; cdr3_aa: CASSLAAEYEAFF
j_call: TRBJ1-1; clone_size: NA; d_call: TRBD1; v_call: TRBV5-1; cdr3_nt: TGCGCCAGCAGATCGGGACAGGGCACTGAAGCTTTCTTT; cdr3_aa: CASRSGQGTEAFF
j_call: TRBJ2-1; clone_size: many; d_call: NA; v_call: TRBV29-1; cdr3_nt: TGCAGCGTTGAAGGAGACTTGAGTATAGACAATGAGCAGTTCTTC; cdr3_aa: CSVEGDLSIDNEQFF
j_call: TRBJ1-1; clone_size: NA; d_call: NA; v_call: TRBV18; cdr3_nt: TGTGCCAGCTCACCACCGGTCAGGGGCACTGAAGCTTTCTTT; cdr3_aa: CASSPPVRGTEAFF
j_call: TRBJ1-2; clone_size: many; d_call: NA; v_call: TRBV19; cdr3_nt: TGTGCCAGTAGAGACGGGAGTAGTGCAGATTATGGCTACACCTTC; cdr3_aa: CASRDGSSADYGYTF
j_call: TRBJ1-2; clone_size: few; d_call: NA; v_call: TRBV5-1; cdr3_nt: TGCGCCAGCAGCTTAATCCAATCCTCTAACTATGGCTACACCTTC; cdr3_aa: CASSLIQSSNYGYTF
j_call: TRBJ2-5; clone_size: NA; d_call: TRBD2; v_call: TRBV11-2; cdr3_nt: TGTGCCAGCACCAGACTAGCGGGAATGGAGACCCAGTACTTC; cdr3_aa: CASTRLAGMETQYF
j_call: TRBJ1-2; clone_size: many; d_call: NA; v_call: TRBV11-2; cdr3_nt: TGTGCCAGCACCCTTACAGGGAATGGCTACACCTTC; cdr3_aa: CASTLTGNGYTF
j_call: TRBJ2-5; clone_size: NA; d_call: NA; v_call: TRBV18; cdr3_nt: TGTGCCAGCTCACCACGAACAGGCTTCCAAGAGACCCAGTACTTC; cdr3_aa: CASSPRTGFQETQYF
j_call: TRBJ2-2; clone_size: NA; d_call: NA; v_call: TRBV3-1; cdr3_nt: TGTGCCAGCAGCCAAGATCTACAGGGAGGGGAGCTGTTTTTT; cdr3_aa: CASSQDLQGGELFF
j_call: TRBJ2-3; clone_size: NA; d_call: TRBD1; v_call: TRBV11-2; cdr3_nt: TGTGCCAGCAGCTTAGATGGGACAGGGACAGATACGCAGTATTTT; cdr3_aa: CASSLDGTGTDTQYF
j_call: TRBJ2-5; clone_size: few; d_call: NA; v_call: TRBV4-1; cdr3_nt: TGCGCCAGCAGCCAAGATTTAGGGGCAGGCCATGGGGGGACCCAGTACTTC; cdr3_aa: CASSQDLGAGHGGTQYF
j_call: TRBJ2-1; clone_size: NA; d_call: NA; v_call: TRBV27; cdr3_nt: TGTGCCAGCAGTTTTGGGGCCCACAATGAGCAGTTCTTC; cdr3_aa: CASSFGAHNEQFF
j_call: TRBJ1-4; clone_size: few; d_call: NA; v_call: TRBV4-2; cdr3_nt: TGTGCCAGCAGCCAAGATCTCGGGGGACCGCTTGGAAAACTGTTTTTT; cdr3_aa: CASSQDLGGPLGKLFF
j_call: TRBJ2-6; clone_size: many; d_call: NA; v_call: TRBV7-2; cdr3_nt: TGTGCCAGCAGCCTCGGGACCGTTCCCCTCTCTGGGGCCAACGTCCTGACTTTC; cdr3_aa: CASSLGTVPLSGANVLTF
j_call: TRBJ2-1; clone_size: few; d_call: TRBD2; v_call: TRBV11-2; cdr3_nt: TGTGCCAGCAGCTTAGTTCGTGGACTAGCGTGGAATGAGCAGTTCTTC; cdr3_aa: CASSLVRGLAWNEQFF
j_call: TRBJ2-7; clone_size: many; d_call: NA; v_call: TRBV7-2; cdr3_nt: TGTGCCAGCAGCCCGGAGGGAAGCGGTCTCATCGGCAAGCAGTACTTC; cdr3_aa: CASSPEGSGLIGKQYF
j_call: TRBJ1-6; clone_size: NA; d_call: NA; v_call: TRBV6-5; cdr3_nt: TGTGCCAGCAGTTACTCGGGGTCCAGGTCCAATAATTCACCCCTCCACTTT; cdr3_aa: CASSYSGSRSNNSPLHF
j_call: TRBJ1-4; clone_size: many; d_call: NA; v_call: TRBV6-2/TRBV6-3; cdr3_nt: TGTGCCAGCAGTTACTTCGCTGAAAAACTGTTTTTT; cdr3_aa: CASSYFAEKLFF
j_call: TRBJ1-1; clone_size: NA; d_call: TRBD1; v_call: TRBV25-1; cdr3_nt: TGTGCCAGCAGTGAGGCCAGGGGGCTGACTGAAGCTTTCTTT; cdr3_aa: CASSEARGLTEAFF
j_call: TRBJ2-5; clone_size: many; d_call: TRBD2; v_call: TRBV7-2; cdr3_nt: TGTGCCAGCAGCGAAAGACTAGCGCAGACCCAGTACTTC; cdr3_aa: CASSERLAQTQYF
j_call: TRBJ1-4; clone_size: NA; d_call: NA; v_call: TRBV29-1; cdr3_nt: TGCAGCGTTGAATGGGGATCTAATGAAAAACTGTTTTTT; cdr3_aa: CSVEWGSNEKLFF
j_call: TRBJ2-5; clone_size: NA; d_call: TRBD2; v_call: TRBV27; cdr3_nt: TGTGCCAGCAGTCAGACAGGACTAGCGGGGAGAATAAGTGAGACCCAGTACTTC; cdr3_aa: CASSQTGLAGRISETQYF
j_call: TRBJ2-7; clone_size: few; d_call: NA; v_call: TRBV7-2; cdr3_nt: TGTGCCAGCAGCTTAGATTACAGATACGAGCAGTACTTC; cdr3_aa: CASSLDYRYEQYF
j_call: TRBJ2-2; clone_size: few; d_call: NA; v_call: TRBV12-3/TRBV12-4; cdr3_nt: TGTGCCAGCAGTTTTCGTAAAGAGAACACCGGGGAGCTGTTTTTT; cdr3_aa: CASSFRKENTGELFF
j_call: TRBJ2-1; clone_size: NA; d_call: TRBD2; v_call: TRBV20-1; cdr3_nt: TGCAGTGCTAGAGATCCAACTAGCGGGAACTACAATGAGCAGTTCTTC; cdr3_aa: CSARDPTSGNYNEQFF
j_call: TRBJ1-4; clone_size: many; d_call: NA; v_call: TRBV7-2; cdr3_nt: TGTGCCAGCAGCTTAGTCTATAGAGAAAAACTGTTTTTT; cdr3_aa: CASSLVYREKLFF
j_call: TRBJ2-7; clone_size: many; d_call: TRBD2; v_call: TRBV7-8; cdr3_nt: TGTGCCAGCAGCACCTCTAGCGGACTCCCCTACGAGCAGTACTTC; cdr3_aa: CASSTSSGLPYEQYF
j_call: TRBJ2-3; clone_size: NA; d_call: TRBD2; v_call: TRBV29-1; cdr3_nt: TGCAGCGTTGAAAAGCGGGGGGCAGATACGCAGTATTTT; cdr3_aa: CSVEKRGADTQYF
j_call: TRBJ1-6; clone_size: few; d_call: NA; v_call: TRBV7-8; cdr3_nt: TGTGCCAGCAGCTTAGCTGGGGACAAACCCCTCCACTTT; cdr3_aa: CASSLAGDKPLHF
j_call: TRBJ2-1; clone_size: few; d_call: NA; v_call: TRBV6-1; cdr3_nt: TGTGCCAGCACGGACAACTGGGCGAGGAATGAGCAGTTCTTC; cdr3_aa: CASTDNWARNEQFF
j_call: TRBJ1-2; clone_size: NA; d_call: NA; v_call: TRBV4-1; cdr3_nt: TGCGCCAGCAGCCAAGAACACGGTCCCTTCGGTAGCTACACCTTC; cdr3_aa: CASSQEHGPFGSYTF
j_call: TRBJ2-1; clone_size: many; d_call: TRBD1; v_call: TRBV7-2; cdr3_nt: TGTGCCAGCAGCCCGGGGACAGACAATGAGCAGTTCTTC; cdr3_aa: CASSPGTDNEQFF
j_call: TRBJ2-2; clone_size: few; d_call: NA; v_call: TRBV3-1; cdr3_nt: TGTGCCAGCAGCCAGATCGGGGGAGCCCGGGATACCGGGGAGCTGTTTTTT; cdr3_aa: CASSQIGGARDTGELFF
j_call: TRBJ1-6; clone_size: few; d_call: NA; v_call: TRBV14; cdr3_nt: TGTGCCAGCAGCCAAGATCAAGGGGGGTCCTCCTATAATTCACCCCTCCACTTT; cdr3_aa: CASSQDQGGSSYNSPLHF
j_call: TRBJ2-7; clone_size: NA; d_call: NA; v_call: TRBV10-3; cdr3_nt: TGTGCCATCAGTGAGTCGGGCAGAAGAGGCGAGCAGTACTTC; cdr3_aa: CAISESGRRGEQYF
j_call: TRBJ2-1; clone_size: few; d_call: NA; v_call: TRBV6-2/TRBV6-3; cdr3_nt: TGTGCCAGCAGTATGACTGCGGGAAATGAGCAGTTCTTC; cdr3_aa: CASSMTAGNEQFF
j_call: TRBJ2-2; clone_size: many; d_call: TRBD1; v_call: TRBV11-2; cdr3_nt: TGTGCCAGCAGCATAGGGGGCGGAAGCACCGGGGAGCTGTTTTTT; cdr3_aa: CASSIGGGSTGELFF
j_call: TRBJ2-1; clone_size: few; d_call: NA; v_call: TRBV6-9; cdr3_nt: TGTGCCAGCAGTTATAGCGGAATGGGGTTCTTC; cdr3_aa: CASSYSGMGFF
j_call: TRBJ1-2; clone_size: few; d_call: NA; v_call: TRBV5-5; cdr3_nt: TGTGCCAGCAGGCGCCGGGACACGAATAACTATGGCTACACCTTC; cdr3_aa: CASRRRDTNNYGYTF
j_call: TRBJ1-5; clone_size: NA; d_call: NA; v_call: TRBV12-5; cdr3_nt: TGTGCTAGTGGTTTGTCAGGGGGCAATCAGCCCCAGCATTTT; cdr3_aa: CASGLSGGNQPQHF
j_call: TRBJ1-4; clone_size: NA; d_call: NA; v_call: TRBV28; cdr3_nt: TGTGCCAGCAGTGCTACAGGGAGGGCTAATGAAAAACTGTTTTTT; cdr3_aa: CASSATGRANEKLFF